This TCR beta chain was obtained from a study of technical replicates of blood from a few donors (dated by TCRdb to the late 2010s). The germline V gene provides CDR1 KGHSH and CDR2 LQKENI. The CDR3 starts with the cysteine, ends with the phenylalanine, and has 14 residues. The read is trimmed to its CDR3 DNA, 42 bases read in frame from base 1. V is cut by 3 bases and J by 7 bases, and the space between the germline ends is 12 bases. Library prep was done by the immunoSEQ multiplex PCR assay. Sourced from immuneACCESS, this table was stored by TCRdb with only in-frame sequences that have V and J called. A share of the clones is absent; for the studies checked, an unresolved V gene accounts for under half, and the remainder has no known explanation. Across this sample there are tens of thousands of clones, with 85% to 95% seen only once. Of the sample, 0.2% to 0.25% falls within the top ten clones.

This clone was counted a single time. No cognate antigen has been identified for it. Per-nucleotide qualities are absent, and no much larger clonotype sits a single base away. The sequence is built from TRBV18 and TRBJ1-4; a weak D assignment points to TRBD1 (5 bases agree). The origin of this receptor is a human donor in good health. Sequencing was done on a sample of T cells isolated from PBMCs. The CDR3: CASSPDYGGEKLFF. Here is the DNA: TGTGCCAGCTCACCGGATTACGGGGGTGAAAAACTGTTTTTT. Beyond the CDR3, the reference TRBV18 and TRBJ1-4 genes provide the residues; the full variable domain reads: NAGVMQNPRHLVRRRGQEARLRCSPMKGHSHVYWYRQLPEEGLKFMVYLQKENIIDESGMPKERFSAEFPKEGPSILRIQQVVRGDSAAYFCASSPDYGGEKLFFGSGTQLSVL.